This T cell receptor beta chain was sequenced during a study of T cell repertoires in cytomegalovirus infection. Across the whole study: CMV infection and matching HLA type were both indicated by public TCR beta signatures.

The CDR3 is made up of 14 amino acids. Trimming at V came to 7 bases and at J to 3 bases, leaving 11 bases not matched to a gene. CDR1 is SQVTM and CDR2 is ANQGSEA in the germline V gene. TCRdb itself ran the reads through MiXCR, one entry per CDR3 protein. The sample carries under 200,000 distinct CDR3 sequences, approximately 9.6% recorded once. This clonotype was recorded at least ten times. The source material was PBMCs. The V and J genes are TRBV29-1 and TRBJ1-1; 7 bases are shared with TRBD1. The TCR was taken from a human donor in good health (CMV status not recorded). Some clones in this sample may be carry-over from other donors' samples. CDR3 protein: CSAWGQRMYTEAFF. The CDR3 DNA reads TGCAGCGCCTGGGGACAGCGAATGTACACTGAAGCTTTCTTT.